The clone carrying this TCR beta chain was seen a handful of times. This sample is drawn from a study of blood T cell repertoires in COVID-19. As for the study in general: Acute and convalescent COVID-19 samples came from the United States, Italy and Spain. PBMCs, B-cell-depleted T cells, or T cells provided the cDNA or gDNA that made up the material.

Clones were sequenced by immunoSEQ multiplex PCR, and TCRdb holds only the in-frame ones, with some missing. The table lists over 15,000 clones, about 91% of them singletons. The CDR3 totals 15 residues. V was pared by 6 bases and J by 2 bases, with 10 bases of the junction left unmatched. Per the germline V gene, CDR1 is SGHRS and CDR2 is YFSETQ. The clonotype originates from a human donor in a cohort sampled during active COVID-19. The donor label of this sample is uncertain. Sequencing was carried out using peripheral blood. V is TRBV5-1 and J is TRBJ2-7, with TRBD1 matching over 8 bases. CDR3 sequence: CASKPQGGVTYEQYF. In nucleotides, the CDR3 is TGCGCCAGCAAACCACAGGGGGGAGTCACCTACGAGCAGTACTTC.